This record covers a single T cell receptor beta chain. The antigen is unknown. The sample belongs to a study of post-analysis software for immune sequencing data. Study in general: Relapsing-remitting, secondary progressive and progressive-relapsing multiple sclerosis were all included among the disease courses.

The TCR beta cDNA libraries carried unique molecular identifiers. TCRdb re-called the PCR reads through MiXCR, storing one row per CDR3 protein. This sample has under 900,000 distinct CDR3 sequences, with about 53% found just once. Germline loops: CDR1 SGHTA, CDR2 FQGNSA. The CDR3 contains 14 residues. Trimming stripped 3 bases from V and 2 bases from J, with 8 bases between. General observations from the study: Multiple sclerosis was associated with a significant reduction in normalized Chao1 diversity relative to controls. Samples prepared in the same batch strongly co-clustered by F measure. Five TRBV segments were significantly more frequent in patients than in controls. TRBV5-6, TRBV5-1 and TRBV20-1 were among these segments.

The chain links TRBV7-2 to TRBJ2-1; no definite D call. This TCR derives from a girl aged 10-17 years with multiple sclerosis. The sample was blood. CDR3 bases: TGTGCCAGCAGCTTTTTGAACCCCTACAATGAGCAGTTCTTC. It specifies CASSFLNPYNEQFF.